Below are 23 T cell receptor beta chains sequenced from a single sample in a study of blood T cell repertoires in COVID-19. Measured with immunoSEQ multiplex PCR; TCRdb has only the in-frame clones, and not every one. Among about 200,000 clones listed, around 82% were seen once. Sequencing used peripheral blood. The receptors come from a woman aged 45 to 65 with acute or convalescent COVID-19.

This clone showed up just a few times. The chain joins TRBV2 to TRBJ2-7, with 8 bases lining up with TRBD2. The junction had 15 bases not matched to a gene; V was cut back by 2 bases and J by 3 bases. The CDR3 has 18 residues. In germline, CDR1 is SNHLY, CDR2 FYNNEI. CDR3 sequence reads: CASSESLFPGTSLYEQYF. The CDR3 DNA is TGTGCCAGCAGTGAATCCTTATTCCCGGGGACTAGTCTCTACGAGCAGTACTTC.

This clone has a handful of counts. This specimen includes other DNA sequences encoding the same CDR3. The chain links TRBV2 to TRBJ1-1; 7 bases fit TRBD1. The CDR3 totals 14 residues. V shed 4 bases, J shed 3 bases, and the junction held 5 bases outside the gene matches. Germline lookup yields CDR1 SNHLY and CDR2 FYNNEI. The CDR3 loop reads CASSAQGRDTEAFF. DNA for the CDR3: TGTGCCAGCAGTGCACAGGGGCGGGACACTGAAGCTTTCTTT. Combining the CDR3 with reference TRBV2 and TRBJ1-1 gives the whole variable domain EPEVTQTPSHQVTQMGQEVILRCVPISNHLYFYWYRQILGQKVEFLVSFYNNEISEKSEIFDDQFSVERPDGSNFTLKIRSTKLEDSAMYFCASSAQGRDTEAFFGQGTRLTVV.

This chain uses TRBV27 with TRBJ1-2; a possible D gene is TRBD1 (6 bases). Germline values: CDR1 MNHEY, CDR2 SMNVEV (reference sequence). Trimming removed 5 bases from V and 6 bases from J, with 13 bases in between. CDR3 length: 13 residues. The CDR3 here is CASSPNRAHGYTF. The CDR3 nucleotides read TGTGCCAGCAGTCCTAACAGGGCCCATGGCTACACCTTC.

The rearrangement joins TRBV19 to TRBJ2-3, with D unclear. CDR1 is LNHDA, CDR2 SQIVND, per germline (reference sequence). The CDR3 contains 8 residues. V lost 9 bases and J lost 10, with 5 bases in between. The CDR3 DNA is TGTGCCAGCCGTCCGCAGTATTTT. Protein product: CASRPQYF.

This sequence joins TRBV4-1 and TRBJ2-7, with TRBD2 matching over 10 bases. The CDR3 runs to 17 residues. Losses at the gene ends were 1 base for V and 5 bases for J; bases not matched to a gene: 11. The germline V gene has CDR1 MGHRA and CDR2 YSYEKL. The CDR3 protein is CASSQVVSGRAWDEQYF. CDR3 bases: TGCGCCAGCAGCCAAGTAGTAAGCGGGAGGGCCTGGGACGAGCAGTACTTC.

Here the CDR3 reads CSADGNHGYTF. CDR3 bases: TGCAGCGCTGACGGGAACCATGGCTACACCTTC. The V gene is TRBV29-1, the J gene TRBJ1-2; D uncertain. Germline CDR1 reads SQVTM; CDR2 reads ANQGSEA. The CDR3 loop spans 11 amino acids. V lost 7 bases and J 6 bases, leaving 12 bases between the germline ends.

This chain connects TRBV29-1 to TRBJ2-3; perhaps TRBD1 as D (7 bases). Germline V gives CDR1 SQVTM, CDR2 ANQGSEA. Trimming removed 6 bases from V and 2 bases from J, with 15 bases in between. This CDR3 region has 14 residues. CDR3 in amino acids: CSVAGQYFTDTQYF. For the CDR3, the DNA is TGCAGCGTGGCGGGACAGTACTTCACAGATACGCAGTATTTT.

The chain joins TRBV5-1 to TRBJ2-7, with 8 bases aligning to TRBD2. Germline V gene lookup returns CDR1 SGHRS and CDR2 YFSETQ. CDR3 size: 17 residues. The V gene end was trimmed by 3 bases and the J gene end by 3 bases; junction bases not matched to a gene: 14. The CDR3 coding sequence is TGCGCCAGCAGCTCCTCCGGGGCTCTAGCGGGTTTCTACGAGCAGTACTTC. Translating gives CASSSSGALAGFYEQYF. The full variable domain, with the rest looked up from reference TRBV5-1 and TRBJ2-7, is KAGVTQTPRYLIKTRGQQVTLSCSPISGHRSVSWYQQTPGQGLQFLFEYFSETQRNKGNFPGRFSGRQFSNSRSEMNVSTLELGDSALYLCASSSSGALAGFYEQYFGPGTRLTVT.

The chain is built from TRBV19 and TRBJ2-6, with D uncertain. The germline gives CDR1 LNHDA, CDR2 SQIVND (reference sequence). Trimming took 5 bases from V and 0 from J, leaving 11 bases between them. The CDR3 sequence is 16 residues long. This CDR3 is CASSLRLNSGANVLTF. In DNA form, the CDR3 reads TGTGCCAGTAGTCTCAGACTGAACTCTGGGGCCAACGTCCTGACTTTC.

This chain joins TRBV5-1 and TRBJ1-5; TRBD1 agrees at 9 bases. Looked up from germline, CDR1 is SGHRS and CDR2 is YFSETQ. The CDR3 runs to 20 residues. V gave up 4 bases and J gave up 7 bases; unmatched junction bases: 24. The CDR3 DNA sequence: TGCGCCAGCAGCCCTCCTCGGGGCCGGCCGGGGACAGGGAGACGGCAGCCCCAGCATTTT. Translating gives CASSPPRGRPGTGRRQPQHF.

The chain uses TRBV15 and TRBJ2-1; 9 bases match TRBD2. The CDR3 sequence is 16 residues long. CDR1 is LNHNV, CDR2 YYDKDF, per germline (reference sequence). V trimming: 5 bases; J trimming: 5 bases; junction bases outside the gene matches: 10. The CDR3 loop is CATSPDNSGSHNEQFF. In DNA form, the CDR3 reads TGTGCCACCAGCCCCGATAATAGCGGGAGCCACAATGAGCAGTTCTTC.

In this sample, this clone turned up many times. This chain connects TRBV19 to TRBJ1-6; D possibly corresponds to TRBD1 (5 bases). The V gene lost 4 bases and the J gene lost 7 bases, with 14 bases spanning the gap. The germline V gene has CDR1 LNHDA and CDR2 SQIVND (reference sequence). This CDR3 spans 15 amino acids. The CDR3 DNA reads TGTGCCAGTAGTAACGACAGAATCCCGAATTCACCCCTCCACTTT. It yields the protein CASSNDRIPNSPLHF.

The chain combines TRBV5-1 with TRBJ2-3; weak D call: TRBD2 (5 bases). Germline CDR1 is SGHRS and CDR2 is YFSETQ. Trimming left V 7 bases short and J 0 bases short, with 12 bases between. This CDR3 contains 14 residues. CDR3 sequence reads: CASRPGGSTDTQYF. In DNA form, the CDR3 reads TGCGCCAGCCGTCCAGGCGGGAGCACAGATACGCAGTATTTT.

V is TRBV25-1 and J is TRBJ2-5; D not resolved. Germline CDR1 is MGHDK and CDR2 is SYGVNS. The V end was cut by 5 bases, the J end by 4 bases, with 5 bases between. This CDR3 comprises 11 residues. The DNA for the CDR3 is TGTGCCAGCAGTAGCGCAGAGACCCAGTACTTC. Its protein is CASSSAETQYF.

V gene TRBV24-1 combines with J gene TRBJ2-7; 9 bases are shared with TRBD2. J gave up 7 bases and V 3 bases, and 6 bases lay outside the gene matches. This CDR3 is built from 14 residues. The germline V gene encodes CDR1 KGHDR and CDR2 SFDVKD. The CDR3 loop is CATSDGGRAWEQYF. The CDR3 coding sequence is TGTGCCACCAGTGATGGCGGGAGGGCCTGGGAGCAGTACTTC.

This chain connects TRBV6-5 to TRBJ2-1; 9 bases line up with TRBD1. Germline lookup yields CDR1 MNHEY and CDR2 SVGAGI. The CDR3 runs 13 residues. In DNA form, the CDR3 reads TGTGTCTTCCGGGACAGGGACTACAATGAGCAGTTCTTC. Protein product: CVFRDRDYNEQFF.

In its sample, this clone was seen a few times. This chain connects TRBV28 to TRBJ1-5, with D possibly TRBD1 on 5 matching bases. Germline loops: CDR1 MDHEN, CDR2 SYDVKM. V was shortened by 0 bases and J by 6 bases, with 15 bases between the two germline ends. This CDR3 has 16 residues. The CDR3: CASSLWGREVSQPQHF. DNA of the CDR3: TGTGCCAGCAGTTTATGGGGCAGGGAGGTTAGTCAGCCCCAGCATTTT.

This rearrangement joins TRBV11-2 to TRBJ2-5; 9 bases match TRBD2. V lost 1 base, J lost 3 bases, and 0 bases stayed unmatched. The CDR3 totals 14 residues. CDR1 is SGHAT and CDR2 is FQNNGV in the germline V gene. CDR3 region: CASSLVAGEETQYF. CDR3 nucleotides: TGTGCCAGCAGCTTAGTAGCGGGGGAAGAGACCCAGTACTTC.

The chain joins TRBV5-6 to TRBJ1-6; D not resolved. The germline gives CDR1 SGHDT, CDR2 YYEEEE. There are 13 residues in the CDR3. Trimming pared 1 base from V and 10 bases from J, leaving 9 bases between. The CDR3 region is CASSLTSRSPLHF. CDR3 in DNA: TGTGCCAGCAGCTTGACCTCGAGGTCACCCCTCCACTTT. Complete variable domain (other parts from reference TRBV5-6 and TRBJ1-6): DAGVTQSPTHLIKTRGQQVTLRCSPKSGHDTVSWYQQALGQGPQFIFQYYEEEERQRGNFPDRFSGHQFPNYSSELNVNALLLGDSALYLCASSLTSRSPLHFGNGTRLTVT.

There are a few counts of this clone. The chain recombines TRBV5-6 with TRBJ2-7; no firm D call. There are 13 residues in the CDR3. Germline loops: CDR1 SGHDT, CDR2 YYEEEE. V lost 6 bases and J lost 6, with 16 bases in between. The DNA of the CDR3 is TGTGCCAGCACTCGCGGCATATTAAGCGAGCAGTACTTC. Encoded protein: CASTRGILSEQYF.

Only one count was recorded for this clone. The gene calls are TRBV19 and TRBJ1-5; TRBD1 matches at 7 bases. Trimming removed 5 bases from V and 4 bases from J; junction bases left unmatched: 8. CDR1 LNHDA and CDR2 SQIVND come from the germline V gene (reference sequence). CDR3 length equals 15 residues. The CDR3 sequence is CASSLPGQKNQPQHF. The DNA of the CDR3 is TGTGCCAGTAGTCTCCCGGGACAGAAAAATCAGCCCCAGCATTTT.

This rearrangement joins TRBV27 to TRBJ2-5; 14 bases align to TRBD2. CDR3 length: 18 amino acids. Germline loops: CDR1 MNHEY, CDR2 SMNVEV (reference sequence). The trim removed 0 bases at V and 5 bases at J, leaving 8 bases unmatched. The CDR3 loop reads CASSLSTSGRAAHETQYF. Written as DNA, the CDR3 is TGTGCCAGCAGTTTATCGACTAGCGGGAGGGCCGCACACGAGACCCAGTACTTC.

This chain uses TRBV27 with TRBJ2-7; D may be TRBD1 (6 bases). V was clipped by 7 bases and J by 7 bases, with 17 bases between them. Per germline, CDR1 MNHEY and CDR2 SMNVEV (reference sequence). The CDR3 loop spans 13 amino acids. In nucleotides, the CDR3 is TGTGCCAGCACCACCATTGGGGGCGGGGAGCAGTACTTC. Translated: CASTTIGGGEQYF.